A selection of T cell receptor beta chains follows, all from one sample in a study of shared clonotypes between healthy human individuals. Profiling relied on immunoSEQ multiplex PCR, and the TCRdb table lists in-frame clones only, not all of them. The sample gives approximately 2,200,000 clones, just over 90% of which show up once; about 1.8% is in the top ten. The sequencing sample was made of naive CD8+ T cells from PBMCs. These receptors all come from a man between 18 and 29 years old in good health. Some clones in this sample may be carry-over from other donors' samples. Each CDR3 is given with its conserved first and last residue. The order of the fields is D gene, V gene, J gene, CDR3 protein, CDR3 DNA. The D gene is left open where the match is weak.

-	TRBV28	TRBJ1-5	CASRMWGSSNQPQHF	TGTGCCAGCAGGATGTGGGGTTCAAGCAATCAGCCCCAGCATTTT
TRBD1	TRBV5-5	TRBJ2-7	CASSLAGTVNYEQYF	TGTGCCAGCAGCTTGGCCGGGACAGTGAACTACGAGCAGTACTTC
-	TRBV4-2	TRBJ2-4	CASSQDIGMAKNIQYF	TGTGCCAGCAGCCAAGATATCGGGATGGCCAAAAACATTCAGTACTTC
-	TRBV9	TRBJ1-3	CASSPPLGDTIYF	TGTGCCAGCAGCCCCCCCCTCGGGGACACCATATATTTT
-	TRBV7-9	TRBJ1-3	CATARTISSGNTIYF	TGTGCCACCGCAAGGACGATCAGCTCTGGAAACACCATATATTTT
-	TRBV9	TRBJ2-3	CASSMRTRQDTQYF	TGTGCCAGCAGCATGAGGACGAGGCAGGATACGCAGTATTTT
-	TRBV7-9	TRBJ2-2	CASSDAGTANTGELFF	TGTGCCAGCAGCGACGCCGGGACTGCGAACACCGGGGAGCTGTTTTTT
-	TRBV7-6	TRBJ2-7	CASSLERARSYEQYF	TGTGCCAGCAGCTTAGAACGGGCACGTTCCTACGAGCAGTACTTC
-	TRBV10-3	TRBJ1-2	CAISDQSGGRNGYTF	TGTGCCATCAGTGACCAGTCGGGGGGGCGGAATGGCTACACCTTC
-	TRBV7-8	TRBJ2-4	CASSLDSRLAKNIQYF	TGTGCCAGCAGCCTCGACAGCCGCCTAGCCAAAAACATTCAGTACTTC
-	TRBV13	TRBJ2-2	CASSLGRRTGELFF	TGTGCCAGCAGCTTAGGGCGGAGGACCGGGGAGCTGTTTTTT
-	TRBV11-2	TRBJ1-1	CASSPSREDPDTEAFF	TGTGCCAGCAGCCCCAGCAGGGAAGACCCGGACACTGAAGCTTTCTTT
-	TRBV6-6	TRBJ2-1	CASSLWTVADEQFF	TGTGCCAGCTCGTTGTGGACGGTCGCCGATGAGCAGTTCTTC
-	TRBV7-9	TRBJ2-5	CASNLMDTSWQETQYF	TGTGCCAGCAACTTGATGGACACCTCATGGCAAGAGACCCAGTACTTC
-	TRBV27	TRBJ2-3	CASRVSSVTPISTDTQYF	TGTGCCAGCAGGGTGTCTAGCGTTACACCCATATCTACAGATACGCAGTATTTT
-	TRBV6-5	TRBJ2-2	CASRPLVGELFF	TGTGCCAGCAGACCCCTTGTCGGGGAGCTGTTTTTT
-	TRBV15	TRBJ2-6	CATRATGANVLTF	TGTGCCACTAGAGCTACTGGGGCCAACGTCCTGACTTTC
-	TRBV13	TRBJ2-7	CASTQRGKVLYEQYF	TGTGCCAGCACCCAAAGGGGCAAGGTCCTTTACGAGCAGTACTTC
-	TRBV29-1	TRBJ2-1	CSGRRPQDSYNEQFF	TGCAGCGGGCGCCGACCCCAAGACTCCTACAATGAGCAGTTCTTC
-	TRBV27	TRBJ2-5	CASRSRGAPGETQYF	TGTGCCAGCAGGAGTAGGGGGGCGCCGGGAGAGACCCAGTACTTC
-	TRBV27	TRBJ2-1	CASSGGISWFF	TGTGCCAGCAGTGGGGGTATTTCGTGGTTCTTC
-	TRBV11-2	TRBJ1-4	CASSLAAEDNEKLFF	TGTGCCAGCAGCTTAGCAGCGGAAGATAATGAAAAACTGTTTTTT
TRBD1	TRBV7-2	TRBJ1-2	CASSYRQGSYGYTF	TGTGCCAGCAGCTACAGACAGGGGAGCTATGGCTACACCTTC
-	TRBV4-1	TRBJ2-1	CASSIGRGTYNEQFF	TGCGCCAGCAGCATTGGCAGGGGAACTTACAATGAGCAGTTCTTC
TRBD2	TRBV2	TRBJ2-1	CASGGGSASYNEQFF	TGTGCCAGCGGGGGGGGTAGCGCCTCCTACAATGAGCAGTTCTTC
TRBD1	TRBV27	TRBJ2-2	CASSLSIWDRITGELFF	TGTGCCAGCAGTTTATCGATTTGGGACAGGATCACCGGGGAGCTGTTTTTT